This TCR beta chain was documented in a study of T cell repertoires in cytomegalovirus infection. Whole-study context: Matching HLA type, along with CMV infection, was indicated by public TCR beta signatures. Study results and caveats: In two of eight donors, the top clonotype was HLA-C-restricted CMV-specific.

TCRdb reanalysed the reads using MiXCR and keeps one entry per CDR3 protein. The sample has around 300,000 distinct CDR3 sequences, 22% seen once. V gave up 3 bases and J gave up 1 base, with 9 bases separating them. There are 14 residues in the CDR3. Germline lookup yields CDR1 LNHDA and CDR2 SQIVND (reference sequence). Points on this clonotype: Its antigen is still unknown.

This clonotype originated in a human donor in good health (CMV status not recorded). Some clones in this sample may be carry-over from other donors' samples. The sample consisted of cultured PBMCs, taken from culture after CMV antigen stimulation. V is TRBV19 and J is TRBJ1-1; a possible D gene is TRBD1 (5 bases). The CDR3 protein is CASSIAGTNTEAFF. DNA for the CDR3: TGTGCCAGTAGTATCGCAGGGACGAACACTGAAGCTTTCTTT.